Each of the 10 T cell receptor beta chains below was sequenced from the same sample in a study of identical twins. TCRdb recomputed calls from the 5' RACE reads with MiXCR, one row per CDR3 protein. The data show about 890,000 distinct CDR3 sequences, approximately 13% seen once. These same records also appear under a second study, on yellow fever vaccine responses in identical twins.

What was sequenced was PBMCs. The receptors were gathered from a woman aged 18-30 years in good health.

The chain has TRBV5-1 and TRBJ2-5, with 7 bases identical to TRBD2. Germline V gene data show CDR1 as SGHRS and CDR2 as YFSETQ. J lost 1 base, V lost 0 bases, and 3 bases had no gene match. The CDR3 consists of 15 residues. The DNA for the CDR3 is TGCGCCAGCAGCTTGGGGGACTATGGCCAAGAGACCCAGTACTTC. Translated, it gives CASSLGDYGQETQYF.

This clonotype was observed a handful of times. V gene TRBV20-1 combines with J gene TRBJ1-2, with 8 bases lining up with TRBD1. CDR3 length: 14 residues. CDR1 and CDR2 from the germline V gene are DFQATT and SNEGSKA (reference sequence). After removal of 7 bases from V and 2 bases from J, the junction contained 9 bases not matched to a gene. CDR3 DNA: TGCAGTGGGGGGGAGGACAGGGACAACTATGGCTACACCTTC. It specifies CSGGEDRDNYGYTF.

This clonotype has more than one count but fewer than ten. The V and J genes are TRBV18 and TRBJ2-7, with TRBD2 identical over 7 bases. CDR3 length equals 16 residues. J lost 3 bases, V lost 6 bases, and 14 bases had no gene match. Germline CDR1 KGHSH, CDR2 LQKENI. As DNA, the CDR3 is TGTGCCAGCTCGGGCTGGGACTACGTAACTGGCTACGAGCAGTACTTC. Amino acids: CASSGWDYVTGYEQYF.

CDR3 region: CASNVGVQDKQFF. The CDR3 bases are TGCGCCAGCAACGTCGGGGTGCAAGATAAGCAGTTCTTC. The chain joins TRBV10-2 to TRBJ2-1, with D possibly matching TRBD2 (5 bases). V was shortened by 7 bases and J by 11 bases, with 18 bases between the two germline ends. The CDR3 has 13 residues. Germline V gene lookup returns CDR1 WSHSY and CDR2 SAAADI.

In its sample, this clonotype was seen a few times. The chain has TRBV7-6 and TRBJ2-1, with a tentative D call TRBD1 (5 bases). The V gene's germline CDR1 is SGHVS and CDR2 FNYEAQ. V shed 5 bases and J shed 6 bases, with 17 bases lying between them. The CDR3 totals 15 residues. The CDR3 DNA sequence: TGTGCCAGCAGCGTCCCAAAAAGGGGCGGCAATGAGCAGTTCTTC. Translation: CASSVPKRGGNEQFF.

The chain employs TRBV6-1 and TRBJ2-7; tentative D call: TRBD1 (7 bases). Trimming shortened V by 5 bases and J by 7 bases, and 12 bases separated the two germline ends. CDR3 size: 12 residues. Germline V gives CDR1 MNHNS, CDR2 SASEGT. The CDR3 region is CASSRSGGEQYV. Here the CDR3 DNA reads TGTGCCAGCAGTCGTTCAGGGGGGGAGCAGTACGTC.

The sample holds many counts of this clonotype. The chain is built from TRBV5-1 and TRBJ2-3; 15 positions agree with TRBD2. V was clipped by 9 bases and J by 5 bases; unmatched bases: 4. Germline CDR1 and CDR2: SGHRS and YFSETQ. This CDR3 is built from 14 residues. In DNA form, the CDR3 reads TGCGCCACCGGACTAGCGGGGGGGCGAGATACGCAGTATTTT. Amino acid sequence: CATGLAGGRDTQYF.

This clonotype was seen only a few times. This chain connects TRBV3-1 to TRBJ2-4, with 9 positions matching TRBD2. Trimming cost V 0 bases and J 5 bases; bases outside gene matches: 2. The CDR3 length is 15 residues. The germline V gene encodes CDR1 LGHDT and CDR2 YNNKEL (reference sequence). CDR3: CASSQDSGSQNIQYF. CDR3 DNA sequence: TGTGCCAGCAGCCAAGATAGCGGGAGTCAAAACATTCAGTACTTC.

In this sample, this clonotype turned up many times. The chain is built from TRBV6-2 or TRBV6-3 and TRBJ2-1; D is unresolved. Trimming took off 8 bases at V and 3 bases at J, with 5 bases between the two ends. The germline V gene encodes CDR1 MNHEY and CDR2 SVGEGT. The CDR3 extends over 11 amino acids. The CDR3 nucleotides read TGTGCCAGCCTTGACTACAATGAGCAGTTCTTC. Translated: CASLDYNEQFF.

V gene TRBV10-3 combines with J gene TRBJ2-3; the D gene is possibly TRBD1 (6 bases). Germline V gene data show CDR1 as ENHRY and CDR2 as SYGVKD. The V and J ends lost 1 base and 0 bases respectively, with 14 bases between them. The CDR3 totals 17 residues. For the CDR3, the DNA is TGTGCCATCAGTGAGTTCGAAGCAGGGGTTAGCACAGATACGCAGTATTTT. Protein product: CAISEFEAGVSTDTQYF.